One and the same sample provided the 9 T cell receptor beta chains below, sequenced in a study of T-cell memory formation after mild COVID-19. One entry per CDR3 protein, called by TCRdb with MiXCR from the 5' RACE reads. This sample has roughly 370,000 distinct CDR3 sequences, with 16% found just once. The specimen was PBMCs or a T cell subset sorted from them (not recorded which). These receptors were taken from a man aged 18 to 29 who had mild COVID-19 (a few samples of this study predate the infection). Cell type and time point are not known.

Of note for this clonotype: Germline is not matched at one junction end, which may reflect a read error. The chain uses TRBV7-2 and TRBJ2-7; D perhaps matches TRBD2 (6 bases). Germline lookup yields CDR1 SGHTA and CDR2 FQGNSA. CDR3 size: 18 residues. The CDR3 loop reads CASSLVEGQGRWKSEQYF. The CDR3 DNA follows: TGTGCCAGCAGTTTAGTGGAGGGGCAGGGACGATGGAAGAGCGAGCAGTACTTC.

The chain joins TRBV7-9 to TRBJ2-7; tentative D call: TRBD2 (5 bases). The CDR3 is made up of 10 amino acids. V dropped 4 bases and J dropped 7 bases, with 5 bases sitting between them. Per germline, CDR1 SEHNR and CDR2 FQNEAQ (reference sequence). The CDR3 spells CASSSGEQYF. The CDR3 DNA sequence: TGTGCCAGCAGCTCGGGGGAGCAGTACTTC.

In its sample, this clonotype was seen once. The chain carries TRBV5-1 and TRBJ2-5, with no clear D. Trimming pared 2 bases from V and 1 base from J, leaving 9 bases between. The CDR3 runs to 14 residues. Germline assignment: CDR1 SGHRS and CDR2 YFSETQ. CDR3 protein: CASSFGQSQETQYF. The CDR3 DNA reads as TGCGCCAGCAGCTTCGGTCAGTCCCAAGAGACCCAGTACTTC.

This clonotype showed up just a few times. This chain connects TRBV11-3 to TRBJ2-2, with a possible D match to TRBD1 (6 bases). Trimming left V 6 bases short and J 8 bases short, with 19 bases between. CDR1 and CDR2 from the germline V gene are SGHNT and YENEEA. CDR3 length equals 15 residues. CDR3 in DNA: TGTGCCAGCAGTTCAGGGGTGACACCCTCGGGGGAGCTGTTTTTT. Translated, it gives CASSSGVTPSGELFF.

In this sample, this clonotype turned up a few times. In DNA, the CDR3 is TGTGCCAGCGCGAGGATGAGGGGGGCCAAAAACATTCAGTACTTC. Translated: CASARMRGAKNIQYF. The chain joins TRBV6-2 or TRBV6-3 to TRBJ2-4; possible D gene TRBD1, 6 bases. Germline assignment: CDR1 MNHEY and CDR2 SVGEGT. The ends were cut back, 8 bases at V and 1 base at J, with 15 bases in the middle. CDR3 length: 15 amino acids.

This clonotype was detected many times. The chain carries TRBV4-3 and TRBJ1-6; maybe TRBD1 (5 bases). Germline CDR1 is LGHNA and CDR2 is YSLEER. V was shortened by 2 bases and J by 10 bases, with 15 bases between the two germline ends. The CDR3 has 15 residues. CDR3 in DNA: TGCGCCAGCAGCCAAAGTGGCGGCAGGGACTCACCCCTCCACTTT. Its translation: CASSQSGGRDSPLHF.

The sample holds a few counts of this clonotype. This chain links TRBV19 with TRBJ1-5; no definite D call. The V gene's germline CDR1 is LNHDA and CDR2 SQIVND (reference sequence). This CDR3 contains 16 residues. Trimming took off 4 bases at V and 0 bases at J, with 13 bases between the two ends. In nucleotides, the CDR3 is TGTGCCAGTAGTACAAAGATCGCCTATAGCAATCAGCCCCAGCATTTT. It is translated as CASSTKIAYSNQPQHF.

There are a few counts of this clonotype. V and J are TRBV9 and TRBJ2-3; D is perhaps TRBD1 (5 bases). The CDR3 totals 18 residues. V was clipped by 3 bases and J by 0 bases, with 20 bases between them. The germline V gene has CDR1 SGDLS and CDR2 YYNGEE. CDR3 amino acids: CASSGRGRGTSSTDTQYF. Written as DNA, the CDR3 is TGTGCCAGCAGCGGCCGAGGAAGGGGTACCTCTAGCACAGATACGCAGTATTTT.

The rearrangement links TRBV5-4 to TRBJ1-2; 10 bases agree with TRBD1. Germline CDR1 reads SGHNT; CDR2 reads YYREEE (reference sequence). There are 15 residues in the CDR3. V dropped 3 bases and J dropped 2; count of bases not matched to a gene: 4. The CDR3 reads CASSWDRGLNYGYTF. CDR3 nucleotide sequence: TGTGCCAGCAGCTGGGACAGGGGTCTCAACTATGGCTACACCTTC.